This TCR beta chain was profiled in a study of blood T cell repertoires in COVID-19. Study overall: Both acute and convalescent COVID-19 samples were obtained from the United States, Italy and Spain. Sources were T cells, B-cell-depleted T cells, or PBMCs; the material itself was cDNA or gDNA.

Original handling: Reference gene primer amplification in the assay estimated nucleated cell counts. Here immunoSEQ multiplex PCR was the method, and the copy in TCRdb shows in-frame clones only, minus some. V, J and clone size were drawn from that table, and D and trimming were deduced from the DNA. Here the sample spans 100,000 or so clones, less than 80% being singletons. With 1 base removed from V and 0 bases from J, the gap between germline ends came to 8 bases. The CDR3 is 15 amino acids. Germline lookup yields CDR1 LGHNA and CDR2 YSLEER. The TCR comes from a woman aged 80 or over with acute or convalescent COVID-19. Source material: peripheral blood. The chain is built from TRBV4-3 and TRBJ2-3, with unresolved D. The CDR3: CASSQGLLSTDTQYF. In nucleotides, the CDR3 is TGCGCCAGCAGCCAAGGTCTACTTAGCACAGATACGCAGTATTTT.